These 23 T cell receptor beta chains came from one sample sequenced in a study of OX40 agonist ivuxolimab in advanced cancers. Here immunoSEQ multiplex PCR was the method, and the copy in TCRdb shows in-frame clones only, minus some. The repertoire includes fewer than 25,000 clones, roughly 80% of them detected once, and about 31% sits in the top ten. The material sequenced was CD4+ or CD8+ T cells sorted from blood, taken in a trial of the OX40 agonist ivuxolimab. The receptors were sampled from an adult with an advanced solid tumor such as melanoma, head and neck, liver or kidney cancer.

The chain has TRBV27 and TRBJ2-7; TRBD2 might be the D (6 bases). The CDR3 covers 13 residues. Trimming pared 2 bases from V and 6 bases from J, leaving 11 bases between. Germline loops: CDR1 MNHEY, CDR2 SMNVEV (reference sequence). CDR3 sequence: CASSLAGFSEQYF. CDR3 DNA: TGTGCCAGCAGTTTAGCGGGATTCAGCGAGCAGTACTTC.

The gene calls are TRBV5-1 and TRBJ2-5; 8 bases line up with TRBD1. V trimming: 0 bases; J trimming: 4 bases; junction bases outside the gene matches: 8. The CDR3 is 16 residues long. CDR1 SGHRS and CDR2 YFSETQ come from the germline V gene. The CDR3 here is CASSLGATGGGETQYF. Written as DNA, the CDR3 is TGCGCCAGCAGCTTGGGTGCTACAGGGGGAGGAGAGACCCAGTACTTC.

This chain links TRBV7-8 with TRBJ2-7; no definite D call. Trimming took off 3 bases at V and 1 base at J, with 13 bases between the two ends. The CDR3 extends over 15 amino acids. Germline assignment: CDR1 SGHVS and CDR2 FQNEAQ. The CDR3 region has the DNA TGTGCCAGCAGCTTGGCACTTTCCACTTCCTACGAGCAGTACTTC. Amino acid sequence: CASSLALSTSYEQYF.

The chain uses TRBV6-1 and TRBJ2-7, with 10 bases lining up with TRBD2. CDR3 length: 14 residues. From germline, CDR1 is MNHNS and CDR2 SASEGT. Trimming at V came to 6 bases and at J to 3 bases, leaving 5 bases not matched to a gene. CDR3 coding DNA: TGTGCCAGCAGAGGGACTAGCGCCCTCTACGAGCAGTACTTC. Amino acid sequence: CASRGTSALYEQYF.

For this clone: Other nucleotide sequences in the sample specify the same CDR3. The chain recombines TRBV28 with TRBJ2-3; a possible D gene is TRBD2 (6 bases). Between the trimmed V and J ends, which lost 3 bases and 3 bases, there was a span of 10 bases. This CDR3 contains 14 residues. The germline CDR1 and CDR2 sequences are MDHEN and SYDVKM. CDR3 nucleotide sequence: TGTGCCAGCAGTTTTCTGAGCGGGACAGATACGCAGTATTTT. Its protein is CASSFLSGTDTQYF.

The chain joins TRBV11-2 to TRBJ1-1; D call uncertain. V lost 1 base to trimming and J lost 5 bases, with 14 bases between them. The germline V gene encodes CDR1 SGHAT and CDR2 FQNNGV. CDR3 length: 15 amino acids. CDR3 coding DNA: TGTGCCAGCAGCTTAGTAGGGTTAGGTTCGACTGAAGCTTTCTTT. Translating it yields CASSLVGLGSTEAFF.

CDR3 DNA: TGTGCCAGCAGCTTTACCGGGACTCCCAATGAGCAGTTCTTC. This translates into CASSFTGTPNEQFF. The genes are TRBV9 and TRBJ2-1, with D possibly matching TRBD2 (6 bases). The germline V gene encodes CDR1 SGDLS and CDR2 YYNGEE. The CDR3 has 14 residues. Trimming removed 4 bases at V and 6 bases at J, with 14 bases between.

The chain links TRBV28 to TRBJ2-7, with 12 bases that match TRBD2. The germline V gene has CDR1 MDHEN and CDR2 SYDVKM. This CDR3 is 14 amino acids long. Germline trimming cut 8 bases from V and 3 bases from J; bases unmatched to any gene: 5. In nucleotides, the CDR3 is TGTGCCAGCCTGTTGACTAGCGGGAGCTACGAGCAGTACTTC. Residues: CASLLTSGSYEQYF.

The chain has TRBV4-2 and TRBJ1-5, with 10 bases matching TRBD1. The CDR3 loop spans 17 amino acids. The germline CDR1 and CDR2 sequences are LGHNA and YNFKEQ. Unmatched junction bases numbered 10, after V lost 0 bases and J lost 8 bases. CDR3 sequence: CASSQDYRDRGREPQHF. CDR3 nucleotide sequence: TGTGCCAGCAGCCAAGATTATCGGGACAGGGGTCGTGAGCCCCAGCATTTT.

The genes are TRBV15 and TRBJ2-1; no clear D gene. The V end was cut by 0 bases, the J end by 2 bases, with 8 bases between. The germline V gene has CDR1 LNHNV and CDR2 YYDKDF (reference sequence). CDR3 length: 15 residues. CDR3 region: CATSRDLMPYNEQFF. CDR3 coding DNA: TGTGCCACCAGCAGAGATCTGATGCCCTACAATGAGCAGTTCTTC.

The chain has TRBV6-6 and TRBJ2-3; unclear D gene. The CDR3 sequence is 14 residues long. Trimming took off 1 base at V and 3 bases at J, with 8 bases between the two ends. Germline lookup yields CDR1 MNHNY and CDR2 SVGAGI (reference sequence). The chain's CDR3 is CASSYLSPTDTQYF. The CDR3 DNA sequence: TGTGCCAGCAGTTACTTATCCCCAACAGATACGCAGTATTTT.

The chain employs TRBV9 and TRBJ2-7, with TRBD2 matching over 8 bases. Per germline, CDR1 SGDLS and CDR2 YYNGEE. Losses at the gene ends were 4 bases for V and 4 bases for J; bases not matched to a gene: 7. The CDR3 has 14 amino acids. Here the CDR3 DNA reads TGTGCCAGCAGCCCTACAGCGGGAGTTTACGAGCAGTACTTC. This sequence encodes CASSPTAGVYEQYF.

The chain has TRBV6-4 and TRBJ2-7; TRBD2 aligns across 11 bases. Per germline, CDR1 MRHNA and CDR2 SNTAGT. J gave up 2 bases and V 7 bases, and 4 bases lay outside the gene matches. This CDR3 contains 14 residues. CDR3 nucleotides: TGTGCCAGCATACTAGCGGGAGACACCTACGAGCAGTACTTC. As protein: CASILAGDTYEQYF.

The chain carries TRBV19 and TRBJ2-7, with D perhaps given as TRBD1 or TRBD2 (6 bases each). Trimming cost V 2 bases and J 4 bases, with 18 bases left between them. This CDR3 has 16 amino acids. From germline, CDR1 is LNHDA and CDR2 SQIVND (reference sequence). The CDR3 protein is CASSISGRGRFYEQYF. The CDR3 bases are TGTGCCAGTAGTATATCGGGCCGGGGGCGCTTTTACGAGCAGTACTTC.

J is TRBJ2-7 and V is TRBV28; D is unresolved. The germline V gene encodes CDR1 MDHEN and CDR2 SYDVKM. V lost 6 bases to trimming and J lost 0 bases, with 9 bases between them. This CDR3 contains 13 residues. The CDR3 DNA follows: TGTGCCAGCAGCAAACCGAGCTCCTACGAGCAGTACTTC. Amino acid sequence: CASSKPSSYEQYF.

This chain links TRBV28 with TRBJ1-2, with D uncertain. CDR1 and CDR2 (germline): MDHEN, SYDVKM. Trimming shortened V by 8 bases and J by 4 bases, and 20 bases separated the two germline ends. The CDR3 is made up of 15 amino acids. The CDR3 is CASSFSKGGSYGYTF. CDR3 sequence (DNA): TGTGCCAGCTCGTTTAGTAAGGGCGGTAGCTATGGCTACACCTTC.

The chain is built from TRBV7-9 and TRBJ1-1; 11 bases map to TRBD1. Germline V lookup: CDR1 SEHNR, CDR2 FQNEAQ (reference sequence). CDR3 length equals 14 residues. The trim removed 4 bases at V and 3 bases at J, leaving 1 base unmatched. This CDR3 is CASSWGQGDTEAFF. In nucleotides, the CDR3 is TGTGCCAGCAGCTGGGGACAGGGGGACACTGAAGCTTTCTTT.

V is TRBV2 and J is TRBJ2-7; D unclear. Germline values: CDR1 SNHLY, CDR2 FYNNEI. CDR3 length equals 12 residues. The V gene lost 7 bases and the J gene lost 0 bases, with 7 bases spanning the gap. The CDR3 reads CASKGFSYEQYF. CDR3 nucleotide sequence: TGTGCCAGCAAGGGCTTCTCCTACGAGCAGTACTTC.

The CDR3 DNA reads TGTGCCAGTAGTATATGGCGAAAAGATGAGCAGTTCTTC. Its protein product is CASSIWRKDEQFF. The chain employs TRBV19 and TRBJ2-1; unclear D gene. Germline values: CDR1 LNHDA, CDR2 SQIVND (reference sequence). V shed 2 bases and J shed 8 bases, with 10 bases lying between them. The CDR3 loop spans 13 amino acids.

The genes are TRBV10-1 and TRBJ2-3, with 12 bases lining up with TRBD2. CDR3 length: 15 amino acids. Germline CDR1 is WNHNN and CDR2 is SYGVQD (reference sequence). The V segment lost 6 bases and the J segment 6 bases; nucleotides outside the gene matches: 7. The CDR3 reads CASRRLAGELDTQYF. Here the CDR3 DNA reads TGCGCCAGCAGAAGACTAGCGGGAGAATTGGATACGCAGTATTTT.

The chain links TRBV6-6 to TRBJ1-4, with D possibly being TRBD1 (6 bases). The CDR3 is made up of 15 amino acids. V shed 5 bases and J shed 8 bases, with 18 bases lying between them. Germline V gene lookup returns CDR1 MNHNY and CDR2 SVGAGI (reference sequence). The CDR3 sequence is CASSAGDPTSEKLFF. CDR3 sequence (DNA): TGTGCCAGCAGTGCAGGGGACCCGACTTCCGAAAAACTGTTTTTT.

This clone was seen a few times. V is TRBV7-9 and J is TRBJ1-1, with D possibly being TRBD1 (5 bases). The ends were cut back, 6 bases at V and 5 bases at J, with 13 bases in the middle. Germline loops: CDR1 SEHNR, CDR2 FQNEAQ (reference sequence). This CDR3 spans 13 amino acids. For the CDR3, the DNA is TGTGCCAGCAGTAGGACACCCGGGACTGAAGCTTTCTTT. Protein: CASSRTPGTEAFF.

The genes are TRBV7-8 and TRBJ2-2, with 11 bases identical to TRBD2. CDR3 length: 16 residues. V shed 5 bases and J 2 bases; nucleotides not matched to a gene: 4. Germline V gives CDR1 SGHVS, CDR2 FQNEAQ. As DNA, the CDR3 is TGTGCCAGCAGCGTGGGACTAGCGGCTAACACCGGGGAGCTGTTTTTT. The encoded protein is CASSVGLAANTGELFF.